The 26 T cell receptor beta chains in this list originate from one sample, sequenced in a study of T cell responses to AZD1222 COVID-19 vaccine. Profiling relied on immunoSEQ multiplex PCR, and the TCRdb table lists in-frame clones only, not all of them. The sample includes roughly 120,000 clones, about 88% of them seen just once. Here the sequenced sample was peripheral blood, taken on day 0 of AZD1222 vaccination. The receptors were sampled from an adult in good health.

The rearrangement links TRBV5-6 to TRBJ1-5; D is perhaps TRBD1 (6 bases). V gave up 1 base and J gave up 9 bases, with 11 bases separating them. The CDR3 has 13 amino acids. Germline-derived CDR1 and CDR2 are SGHDT and YYEEEE. CDR3 amino acids: CASSLWGPGPQHF. The CDR3 DNA is TGTGCCAGCAGCTTGTGGGGGCCGGGGCCCCAGCATTTT. The full variable domain, in which reference TRBV5-6 and TRBJ1-5 provide the parts outside the CDR3, is DAGVTQSPTHLIKTRGQQVTLRCSPKSGHDTVSWYQQALGQGPQFIFQYYEEEERQRGNFPDRFSGHQFPNYSSELNVNALLLGDSALYLCASSLWGPGPQHFGDGTRLSIL.

This rearrangement joins TRBV7-9 to TRBJ1-2; TRBD1 matches at 9 bases. After removal of 3 bases from V and 5 bases from J, the junction contained 4 bases not matched to a gene. The CDR3 is made up of 14 amino acids. The germline V gene has CDR1 SEHNR and CDR2 FQNEAQ (reference sequence). The DNA for the CDR3 is TGTGCCAGCAGCTTCGGACAGGGGATATATGGCTACACCTTC. It encodes CASSFGQGIYGYTF.

The chain has TRBV2 and TRBJ2-5; 9 nucleotides match TRBD2. V trimming: 8 bases; J trimming: 4 bases; junction bases outside the gene matches: 14. The CDR3 length is 16 residues. Germline V gives CDR1 SNHLY, CDR2 FYNNEI. The CDR3 DNA reads as TGTGCCAGCGTCCTGAGACCCGGGACTAGCCGAGAGACCCAGTACTTC. Its translation is CASVLRPGTSRETQYF.

This chain uses TRBV4-2 with TRBJ2-5, with 11 bases that match TRBD1. The germline V gene encodes CDR1 LGHNA and CDR2 YNFKEQ. V trimming: 3 bases; J trimming: 5 bases; junction bases outside the gene matches: 5. There are 15 residues in the CDR3. The chain's CDR3 is CASSQGQGGGETQYF. The CDR3 DNA follows: TGTGCCAGCAGCCAGGGACAGGGGGGAGGGGAGACCCAGTACTTC.

V is TRBV5-6 and J is TRBJ2-3, with 7 bases identical to TRBD1. Germline CDR1 reads SGHDT; CDR2 reads YYEEEE. J gave up 0 bases and V 4 bases, and 8 bases lay outside the gene matches. This CDR3 spans 16 amino acids. This CDR3 reads CASSVPGQSSTDTQYF. The CDR3 DNA is TGTGCCAGCAGCGTTCCGGGACAGAGTAGCACAGATACGCAGTATTTT.

The chain links TRBV14 to TRBJ1-2, with D tentatively TRBD1 (5 bases). Germline V gives CDR1 SGHDN, CDR2 FVKESK. Trimming left V 4 bases short and J 2 bases short, with 8 bases between. The length of the CDR3 is 13 residues. Here the CDR3 DNA reads TGTGCCAGCAGCCGGGACGGCAACTATGGCTACACCTTC. Translation: CASSRDGNYGYTF.

The rearrangement uses TRBV12-3 or TRBV12-4 and TRBJ2-2, with D unclear. The CDR3 covers 12 residues. Trimming removed 6 bases from V and 9 bases from J, with 11 bases in between. The CDR3 reads CASSRATRELFF. CDR3 nucleotides: TGTGCCAGCAGCCGGGCCACACGGGAGCTGTTTTTT.

This rearrangement joins TRBV28 to TRBJ2-3, with a possible D match to TRBD2 (6 bases). This CDR3 contains 15 residues. Germline V gives CDR1 MDHEN, CDR2 SYDVKM. V gave up 5 bases and J gave up 2 bases, with 14 bases separating them. CDR3 region: CASSPPGTFTDTQYF. For the CDR3, the DNA is TGTGCCAGCAGTCCCCCCGGGACTTTCACAGATACGCAGTATTTT.

V and J are TRBV5-4 and TRBJ2-7, with TRBD2 matching over 9 bases. CDR3 length equals 15 residues. Trimming took 4 bases from V and 5 from J; bases not matched to a gene: 10. Germline V gene sequence: CDR1 SGHNT, CDR2 YYREEE (reference sequence). The chain's CDR3 is CASSLRSGSPHEQYF. As DNA, the CDR3 is TGTGCCAGCAGCCTACGTAGCGGGAGTCCCCACGAGCAGTACTTC.

The chain couples TRBV19 to TRBJ2-1; 10 bases match TRBD2. V lost 7 bases to trimming and J lost 1 base; unmatched junction nucleotides: 7. Germline values: CDR1 LNHDA, CDR2 SQIVND (reference sequence). The CDR3 spans 16 residues. This CDR3 reads CASTRTSGLSYNEQFF. DNA of the CDR3: TGTGCCAGTACACGGACTAGCGGCCTTTCCTACAATGAGCAGTTCTTC.

V and J are TRBV5-8 and TRBJ2-6, with 8 bases fitting TRBD1. This CDR3 is built from 16 residues. Germline CDR1 and CDR2: SGHTS and YDEGEE. V gave up 2 bases and J gave up 2 bases; unmatched junction bases: 3. The CDR3 protein is CASSFDRGTGANVLTF. The DNA for the CDR3 is TGTGCCAGCAGCTTCGACAGGGGTACTGGGGCCAACGTCCTGACTTTC.

The chain uses TRBV28 and TRBJ2-7; 8 bases map to TRBD2. Germline loops: CDR1 MDHEN, CDR2 SYDVKM. The CDR3 contains 14 residues. Trimming removed 9 bases from V and 0 bases from J; junction bases left unmatched: 7. In DNA, the CDR3 is TGTGCCAGTCCGGTCGGGAGGGCCTCCTACGAGCAGTACTTC. Translating gives CASPVGRASYEQYF.

This chain connects TRBV7-2 to TRBJ2-2; D possibly matches TRBD1 or TRBD2 (5 bases each). The V end was cut by 3 bases, the J end by 6 bases, with 17 bases between. This CDR3 has 16 amino acids. Looked up from germline, CDR1 is SGHTA and CDR2 is FQGNSA. The CDR3 region is CASSLSRVKGAGELFF. The CDR3 coding sequence is TGTGCCAGCAGCTTGTCCAGGGTAAAGGGAGCCGGGGAGCTGTTTTTT.

The chain has TRBV7-2 and TRBJ1-5; D ambiguous. Germline V gene data show CDR1 as SGHTA and CDR2 as FQGNSA. CDR3 length equals 14 residues. V lost 4 bases and J 3 bases, leaving 10 bases between the germline ends. The CDR3 spells CASSYNSYNQPQHF. CDR3 sequence (DNA): TGTGCCAGCAGCTACAACAGCTACAATCAGCCCCAGCATTTT.

V and J are TRBV9 and TRBJ2-3; possible D gene TRBD1, 6 bases. Looked up from germline, CDR1 is SGDLS and CDR2 is YYNGEE. The CDR3 extends over 15 amino acids. Trimming removed 0 bases from V and 1 base from J, with 9 bases in between. CDR3 region: CASSVEGGGTDTQYF. The CDR3, as DNA: TGTGCCAGCAGCGTAGAAGGGGGTGGCACAGATACGCAGTATTTT. Together with reference TRBV9 and TRBJ2-3, the CDR3 gives the full variable domain: DSGVTQTPKHLITATGQRVTLRCSPRSGDLSVYWYQQSLDQGLQFLIQYYNGEERAKGNILERFSAQQFPDLHSELNLSSLELGDSALYFCASSVEGGGTDTQYFGPGTRLTVL.

The rearrangement links TRBV7-2 to TRBJ1-2, with 7 bases lining up with TRBD1. The germline V gene encodes CDR1 SGHTA and CDR2 FQGNSA. With V trimmed by 3 bases and J by 2 bases, 6 bases remained unmatched. The CDR3 consists of 15 residues. The CDR3 nucleotides read TGTGCCAGCAGCTTGTTAGGGGGCACCAACTATGGCTACACCTTC. This codes for CASSLLGGTNYGYTF.

This chain links TRBV4-3 with TRBJ2-1, with 9 bases matching TRBD2. CDR3 length: 17 amino acids. The ends lost 4 bases at V and 4 bases at J; junction bases unmatched: 11. Germline values: CDR1 LGHNA, CDR2 YSLEER. This CDR3 is CASSPIWTSAAYNEQFF. The CDR3 DNA reads TGCGCCAGCAGCCCCATATGGACTAGCGCAGCTTACAATGAGCAGTTCTTC.

CDR3 residues: CASSYGGQGGYEQYF. DNA of the CDR3: TGTGCCAGCAGTTACGGGGGACAGGGAGGTTACGAGCAGTACTTC. V is TRBV6-5 and J is TRBJ2-7, with 9 bases that match TRBD1. The germline gives CDR1 MNHEY, CDR2 SVGAGI. The CDR3 covers 15 residues. V trimming: 2 bases; J trimming: 4 bases; junction bases outside the gene matches: 6.

V gene TRBV6-1 combines with J gene TRBJ1-1, with D perhaps TRBD1 (6 bases). Germline V lookup: CDR1 MNHNS, CDR2 SASEGT. Deletions cut 1 base from V and 2 bases from J, with 14 bases between. The CDR3 is 16 residues long. The CDR3 is CASSEGSRGENTEAFF. CDR3 nucleotide sequence: TGTGCCAGCAGTGAAGGAAGTAGGGGGGAAAACACTGAAGCTTTCTTT.

The table lists this clone with a few counts. CDR3 residues: CASSPRWDYEQYF. In DNA form, the CDR3 reads TGTGCCAGCTCACCTCGATGGGACTACGAGCAGTACTTC. V usage is TRBV18 and J usage is TRBJ2-7; D is unresolved. Germline V gives CDR1 KGHSH, CDR2 LQKENI. The CDR3 is 13 amino acids. The V gene lost 3 bases and the J gene lost 3 bases, with 9 bases spanning the gap.

The chain couples TRBV25-1 to TRBJ1-4, with 8 bases lining up with TRBD1. The germline V gene encodes CDR1 MGHDK and CDR2 SYGVNS. The CDR3 is 16 amino acids. Losses at the gene ends were 2 bases for V and 0 bases for J; bases not matched to a gene: 2. CDR3 sequence: CASSEPRGPTNEKLFF. CDR3 DNA sequence: TGTGCCAGCAGTGAACCCAGGGGGCCAACTAATGAAAAACTGTTTTTT.

J is TRBJ2-5 and V is TRBV27, with 11 positions matching TRBD2. The CDR3 runs 15 residues. V lost 7 bases, J lost 4 bases, and 8 bases stayed unmatched. Germline CDR1 MNHEY, CDR2 SMNVEV (reference sequence). The CDR3 DNA reads as TGTGCCAGCACTCCGGGACTAGCGGATGGAGAGACCCAGTACTTC. It is translated as CASTPGLADGETQYF.

The genes are TRBV5-4 and TRBJ2-3; 8 bases map to TRBD1. Trimming removed 6 bases from V and 1 base from J; junction bases left unmatched: 4. The CDR3 sequence is 14 residues long. CDR1 is SGHNT, CDR2 YYREEE, per germline (reference sequence). In nucleotides, the CDR3 is TGTGCCAGCATGCGGGGACAGGGCACAGATACGCAGTATTTT. Encoded protein: CASMRGQGTDTQYF.

The J gene is TRBJ1-1, the V gene TRBV24-1; 8 nucleotides line up with TRBD1. The J segment lost 3 bases and the V segment lost 5 bases, leaving 7 bases of the junction unmatched. Germline lookup yields CDR1 KGHDR and CDR2 SFDVKD. This CDR3 has 15 amino acids. CDR3 sequence: CATSAGQGWDTEAFF. DNA of the CDR3: TGTGCCACCAGTGCCGGACAGGGCTGGGACACTGAAGCTTTCTTT.

V gene TRBV2 combines with J gene TRBJ1-1, with TRBD1 matching over 7 bases. The germline gives CDR1 SNHLY, CDR2 FYNNEI. V dropped 5 bases and J dropped 6; count of bases not matched to a gene: 6. The CDR3 extends over 13 amino acids. In DNA form, the CDR3 reads TGTGCCAGCAGTCTCGGGACAGCCCCTGAAGCTTTCTTT. This gives the protein CASSLGTAPEAFF.

The V and J genes are TRBV24-1 and TRBJ1-2, with D tentatively TRBD1 (5 bases). CDR1 is KGHDR, CDR2 SFDVKD, per germline. CDR3 length: 12 residues. With 4 bases removed from V and 8 bases from J, the gap between germline ends came to 10 bases. The CDR3 sequence: CATSDQGWGYTF. CDR3 DNA sequence: TGTGCCACCAGTGACCAGGGCTGGGGCTACACCTTC.